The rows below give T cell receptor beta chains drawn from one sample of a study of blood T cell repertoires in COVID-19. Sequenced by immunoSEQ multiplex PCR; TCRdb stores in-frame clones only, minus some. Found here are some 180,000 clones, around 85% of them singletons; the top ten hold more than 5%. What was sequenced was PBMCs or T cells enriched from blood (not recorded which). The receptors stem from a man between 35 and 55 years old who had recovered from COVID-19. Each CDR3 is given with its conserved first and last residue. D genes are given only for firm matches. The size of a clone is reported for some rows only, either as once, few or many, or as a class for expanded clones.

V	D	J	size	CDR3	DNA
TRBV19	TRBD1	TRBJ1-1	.	CASSNRGQGTPEAFF	TGTGCCAGTAGTAACCGAGGACAGGGAACGCCTGAAGCTTTCTTT
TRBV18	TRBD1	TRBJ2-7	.	CASSTGGIEQYF	TGTGCCAGCTCGACAGGGGGAATAGAGCAGTACTTC
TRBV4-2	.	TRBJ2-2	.	CASSQEPKQVSNTGELFF	TGTGCCAGCAGCCAAGAACCGAAACAAGTATCGAACACCGGGGAGCTGTTTTTT
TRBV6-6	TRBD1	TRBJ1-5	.	CASRSGTGGNQPQHF	TGTGCCAGCAGGTCGGGGACAGGGGGCAATCAGCCCCAGCATTTT
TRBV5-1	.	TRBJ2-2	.	CASSFGQGFSGELFF	TGCGCCAGCAGCTTCGGTCAGGGATTTTCCGGGGAGCTGTTTTTT
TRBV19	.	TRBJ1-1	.	CASSMRRAAEAFF	TGTGCCAGTAGTATGCGCAGGGCGGCTGAAGCTTTCTTT
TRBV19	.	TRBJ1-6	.	CASMADTSSYNSPLHF	TGTGCCAGTATGGCCGATACCAGCTCCTATAATTCACCCCTCCACTTT
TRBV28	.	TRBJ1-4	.	CASSPMREKLFF	TGTGCCAGCAGCCCGATGCGTGAAAAACTGTTTTTT
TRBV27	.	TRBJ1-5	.	CASAPGQVYSNQPQHF	TGTGCCAGCGCGCCTGGGCAGGTCTATAGCAATCAGCCCCAGCATTTT
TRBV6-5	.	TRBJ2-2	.	CGGRPAANTGELFF	TGTGGAGGCCGGCCCGCGGCGAACACCGGGGAGCTGTTTTTT
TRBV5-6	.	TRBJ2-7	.	CASSLQAREQYF	TGTGCCAGCAGCTTACAGGCCAGGGAGCAGTACTTC
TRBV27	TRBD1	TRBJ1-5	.	CASSLYFDREESNQPQHF	TGTGCCAGCAGTTTATATTTCGACAGGGAGGAGAGCAATCAGCCCCAGCATTTT
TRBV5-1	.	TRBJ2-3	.	CASSQGRTATDTQYF	TGCGCCAGCAGCCAAGGGCGGACAGCCACAGATACGCAGTATTTT
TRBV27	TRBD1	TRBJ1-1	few	CASNRQGPNTEAFF	TGTGCCAGCAACCGACAGGGACCGAACACTGAAGCTTTCTTT
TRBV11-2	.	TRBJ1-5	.	CASSLTGGGNQPQHF	TGTGCCAGCAGCTTAACAGGTGGAGGCAATCAGCCCCAGCATTTT
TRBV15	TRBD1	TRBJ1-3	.	CATSRDSSGGGNTIYF	TGTGCCACCAGCAGAGATTCTTCAGGGGGCGGAAACACCATATATTTT
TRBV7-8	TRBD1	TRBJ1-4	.	CASSQGQGGEKLFF	TGTGCCAGCAGCCAAGGACAGGGAGGTGAAAAACTGTTTTTT
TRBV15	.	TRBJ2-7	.	CATSSGGYEQYF	TGTGCCACCAGCAGCGGGGGATACGAGCAGTACTTC
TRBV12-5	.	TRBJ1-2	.	CASGQIFDYTF	TGTGCTAGTGGTCAGATTTTCGACTACACCTTC
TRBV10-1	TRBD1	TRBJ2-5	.	CASAARDREPQYF	TGCGCCAGCGCTGCCAGGGACAGAGAGCCCCAGTACTTC
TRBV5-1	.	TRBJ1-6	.	CASRDEGGRVSPLHF	TGCGCCAGCAGGGATGAAGGGGGAAGGGTTTCACCCCTCCACTTT
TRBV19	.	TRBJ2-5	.	CASRGGGFGEETQYF	TGTGCCAGTAGGGGAGGCGGATTCGGAGAGGAGACCCAGTACTTC
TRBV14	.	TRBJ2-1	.	CASSQSLYNEQFF	TGTGCCAGCAGCCAATCCCTGTACAATGAGCAGTTCTTC
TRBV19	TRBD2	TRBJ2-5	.	CASSSLSGRGETQYF	TGTGCCAGTAGTTCCCTTAGCGGGAGAGGCGAGACCCAGTACTTC
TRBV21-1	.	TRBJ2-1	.	CASSKDRGSPRGYNEQFF	TGTGCCAGCAGCAAAGATAGAGGTTCCCCAAGAGGGTACAATGAGCAGTTCTTC
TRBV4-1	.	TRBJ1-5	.	CASSQGSQGVNQPQHF	TGCGCCAGCAGCCAAGGTAGCCAGGGTGTAAATCAGCCCCAGCATTTT
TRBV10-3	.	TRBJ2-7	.	CAISAPESNPEQYF	TGTGCCATCAGTGCCCCCGAGAGCAACCCCGAGCAGTACTTC
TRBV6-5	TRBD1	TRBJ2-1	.	CASRDPGQGVGEQFF	TGTGCCAGCAGAGATCCGGGACAGGGCGTGGGTGAGCAGTTCTTC
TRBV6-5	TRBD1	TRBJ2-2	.	CASSLRQGPGELFF	TGTGCCAGCAGTTTAAGACAGGGGCCCGGGGAGCTGTTTTTT
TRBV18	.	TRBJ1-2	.	CASSPPGSTPGLGYTF	TGTGCCAGCTCACCACCGGGCAGCACCCCCGGCCTTGGCTACACCTTC
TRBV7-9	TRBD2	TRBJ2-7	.	CASSLVGGRGSYEQYF	TGTGCCAGCAGCTTAGTGGGCGGGAGAGGCTCCTACGAGCAGTACTTC
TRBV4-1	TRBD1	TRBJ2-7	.	CASSQDHWENRGYEQYF	TGCGCCAGCAGCCAAGACCACTGGGAGAACAGGGGATACGAGCAGTACTTC
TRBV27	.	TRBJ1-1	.	CASWLQGRNTEAFF	TGTGCCAGCTGGCTCCAGGGAAGAAACACTGAAGCTTTCTTT
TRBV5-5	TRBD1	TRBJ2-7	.	CASSLGDRALYEQYF	TGTGCCAGCAGCTTGGGGGACAGGGCCCTCTACGAGCAGTACTTC
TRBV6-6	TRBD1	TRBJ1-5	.	CASGPARGAYSNQPQHF	TGTGCCAGCGGTCCGGCCAGGGGGGCCTATAGCAATCAGCCCCAGCATTTT
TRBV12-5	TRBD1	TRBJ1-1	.	CASGLVLTGGNTEAFF	TGTGCTAGTGGTTTGGTACTAACAGGGGGGAACACTGAAGCTTTCTTT
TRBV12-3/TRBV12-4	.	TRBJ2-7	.	CASSFSRYYEQYF	TGTGCCAGCAGTTTTTCGCGATACTACGAGCAGTACTTC
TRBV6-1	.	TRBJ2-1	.	CASSELGLEQFF	TGTGCCAGCAGTGAATTGGGCCTTGAGCAGTTCTTC
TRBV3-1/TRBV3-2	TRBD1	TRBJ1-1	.	CASSQGTGASREAFF	TGTGCCAGCAGCCAGGGGACAGGTGCTTCCCGTGAAGCTTTCTTT
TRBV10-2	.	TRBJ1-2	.	CASSGWGEDGGYTF	TGCGCCAGCAGTGGATGGGGGGAAGACGGGGGCTACACCTTC
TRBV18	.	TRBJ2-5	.	CASSPTAEETQYF	TGTGCCAGCTCACCGACAGCAGAAGAGACCCAGTACTTC
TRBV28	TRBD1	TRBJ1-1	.	CASSGGTGFHMNTEAFF	TGTGCCAGCAGTGGGGGGACAGGGTTTCACATGAACACTGAAGCTTTCTTT
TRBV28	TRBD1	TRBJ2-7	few	CASNPTGNHVRSSYEQYF	TGTGCCAGCAATCCGACAGGGAATCACGTACGCAGCTCCTACGAGCAGTACTTC
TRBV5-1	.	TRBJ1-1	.	CASSLAEANTEAFF	TGCGCCAGCAGCTTGGCCGAGGCAAACACTGAAGCTTTCTTT
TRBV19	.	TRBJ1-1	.	CASTHGNTEAFF	TGTGCCAGTACGCACGGGAACACTGAAGCTTTCTTT
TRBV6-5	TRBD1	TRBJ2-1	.	CASSYSGTGNYQFF	TGTGCCAGCAGTTACTCGGGGACAGGGAATTACCAGTTCTTC
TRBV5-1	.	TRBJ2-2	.	CASSFRDHHTGELFF	TGCGCCAGCAGCTTCCGGGATCACCACACCGGGGAGCTGTTTTTT
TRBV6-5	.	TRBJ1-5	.	CASSYTQGQPQHF	TGTGCCAGCAGTTATACCCAGGGTCAGCCCCAGCATTTT
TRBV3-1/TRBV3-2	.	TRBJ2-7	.	CASSQDSLGTYEQYF	TGTGCCAGCAGCCAAGATAGTCTGGGCACCTACGAGCAGTACTTC
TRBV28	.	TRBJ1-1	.	CASSLEEQVSFF	TGTGCCAGCAGTTTGGAAGAACAGGTATCTTTCTTT
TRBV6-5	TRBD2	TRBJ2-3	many	CASSGTSGGADTQYF	TGTGCCAGCAGCGGGACTAGCGGGGGGGCAGATACGCAGTATTTT
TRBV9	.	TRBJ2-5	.	CASSPDNRAVETQYF	TGTGCCAGCAGCCCGGACAACCGGGCGGTGGAGACCCAGTACTTC
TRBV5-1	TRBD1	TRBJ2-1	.	CASSLDRQGNEQFF	TGCGCCAGCAGTTTGGACCGACAGGGCAATGAGCAGTTCTTC
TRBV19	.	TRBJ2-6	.	CASNGPSSGANVLTF	TGTGCCAGTAATGGTCCTAGCTCTGGGGCCAACGTCCTGACTTTC
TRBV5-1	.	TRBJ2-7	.	CASSLPIRGSRTEQYF	TGCGCCAGCAGCTTGCCAATACGGGGATCAAGGACCGAGCAGTACTTC
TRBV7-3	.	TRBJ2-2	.	CASSSGAGELFF	TGTGCCAGCAGCTCAGGGGCCGGGGAGCTGTTTTTT
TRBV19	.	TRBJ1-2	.	CASSLILRDYGYTF	TGTGCCAGTAGCCTAATATTGCGGGACTATGGCTACACCTTC
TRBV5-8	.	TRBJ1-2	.	CASSLDSRVYYGYTF	TGTGCCAGCAGCTTGGATTCCAGGGTCTACTATGGCTACACCTTC
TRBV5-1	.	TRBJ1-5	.	CASRVDLNQPQHF	TGCGCCAGCAGGGTCGACTTAAATCAGCCCCAGCATTTT